This T cell receptor beta chain was identified during a study of somatic mutations in cytotoxic T cells in rheumatoid arthritis. Germline CDR1 and CDR2: SGDLS and YYNGEE. The CDR3 is made up of 11 amino acids. J lost 14 bases, V lost 2 bases, and 5 bases had no gene match. Overall study findings and caveats: In rheumatoid arthritis patients, the slight underrepresentation of TRBV07 was not adjusted for multiple comparisons.

On this clone itself: The antigen is unknown.

Produced via immunoSEQ multiplex PCR; TCRdb's table is partial and in-frame only. The sample has about 14,000 clones, around four fifths seen once. The receptor was derived from an adult with rheumatoid arthritis. Sequenced material: CD8+ T cells sorted from blood. This chain links TRBV9 with TRBJ2-3; 7 bases align to TRBD2. The CDR3 protein is CASSVLRGLYF. In DNA, the CDR3 is TGTGCCAGCAGCGTTTTGCGGGGGTTGTATTTT.